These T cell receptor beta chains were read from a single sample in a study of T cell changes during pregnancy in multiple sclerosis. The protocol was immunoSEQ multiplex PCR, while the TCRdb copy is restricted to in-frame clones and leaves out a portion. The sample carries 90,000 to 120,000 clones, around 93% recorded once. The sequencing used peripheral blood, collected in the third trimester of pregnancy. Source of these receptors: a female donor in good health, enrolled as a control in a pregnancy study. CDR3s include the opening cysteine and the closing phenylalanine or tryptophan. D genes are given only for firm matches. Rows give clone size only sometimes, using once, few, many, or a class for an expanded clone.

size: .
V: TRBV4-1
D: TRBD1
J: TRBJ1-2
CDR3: CASSQGRQGHYGYTF
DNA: TGCGCCAGCAGCCAGGGCCGACAGGGGCACTATGGCTACACCTTC

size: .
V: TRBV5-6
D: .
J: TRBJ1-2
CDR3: CASSLAGSGFSVSNYGYTF
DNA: TGTGCCAGCAGCTTGGCCGGTTCCGGTTTTTCGGTTAGCAACTATGGCTACACCTTC

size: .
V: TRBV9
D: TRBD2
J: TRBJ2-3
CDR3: CASSALGLAGDTDTQYF
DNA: TGTGCCAGCAGCGCCCTCGGACTAGCGGGAGATACAGATACGCAGTATTTT

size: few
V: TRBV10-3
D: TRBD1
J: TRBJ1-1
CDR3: CAAMTGGTEAFF
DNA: TGTGCCGCTATGACAGGGGGGACTGAAGCTTTCTTT

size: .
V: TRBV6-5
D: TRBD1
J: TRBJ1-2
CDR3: CASNTQGAYGYTF
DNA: TGTGCCAGCAACACACAGGGGGCTTATGGCTACACCTTC

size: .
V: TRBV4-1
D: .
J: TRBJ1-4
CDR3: CASSQDLSANPEKLFF
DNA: TGCGCCAGCAGCCAAGATTTGTCTGCGAATCCTGAAAAACTGTTTTTT

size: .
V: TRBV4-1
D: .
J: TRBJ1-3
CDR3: CASSQDGARTARYRNTIYF
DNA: TGCGCCAGCAGCCAAGATGGGGCACGGACAGCAAGATACAGGAACACCATATATTTT

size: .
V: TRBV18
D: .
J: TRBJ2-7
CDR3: CASSLFSSYEQYF
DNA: TGTGCCAGCTCACTTTTCTCTTCCTACGAGCAGTACTTC

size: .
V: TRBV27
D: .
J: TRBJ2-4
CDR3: CASSLGGVGQGAIGYF
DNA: .

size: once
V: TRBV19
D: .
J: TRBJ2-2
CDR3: CASRQSRQGVNTGELFF
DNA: TGTGCCAGTAGGCAATCTCGGCAGGGCGTTAACACCGGGGAGCTGTTTTTT

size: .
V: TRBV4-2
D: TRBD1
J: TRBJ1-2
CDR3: CASSQDGRTGALYGYTF
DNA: TGTGCCAGCAGCCAAGATGGCCGGACAGGGGCCCTCTATGGCTACACCTTC

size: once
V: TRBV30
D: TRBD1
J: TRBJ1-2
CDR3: CAGQGGPFDGYTF
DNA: TGTGCCGGACAGGGCGGTCCCTTTGATGGCTACACCTTC

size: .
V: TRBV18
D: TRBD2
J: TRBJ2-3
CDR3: CASSPPWVGTSGDITDTQYF
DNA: TGTGCCAGCTCACCACCGTGGGTAGGGACTAGCGGGGACATCACAGATACGCAGTATTTT

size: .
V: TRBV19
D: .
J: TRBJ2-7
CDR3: CASSMAGYYEQYF
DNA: TGTGCCAGTAGTATGGCGGGGTACTACGAGCAGTACTTC

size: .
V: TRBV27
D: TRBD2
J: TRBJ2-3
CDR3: CASSQPGTSGDPTDTQYF
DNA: TGTGCCAGCAGCCAACCGGGAACTAGCGGGGACCCCACAGATACGCAGTATTTT

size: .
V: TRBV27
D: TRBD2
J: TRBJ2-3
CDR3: CASSWTSGGAPDTQYF
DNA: TGTGCCAGCAGCTGGACTAGCGGGGGGGCCCCAGATACGCAGTATTTT

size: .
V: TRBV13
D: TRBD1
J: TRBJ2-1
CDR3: CASSSEGDRPPYNEQFF
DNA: TGTGCCAGCAGCTCAGAAGGGGACAGGCCGCCCTACAATGAGCAGTTCTTC

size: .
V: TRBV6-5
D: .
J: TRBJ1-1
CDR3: CASHPHREYRTEAFF
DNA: TGTGCCAGCCATCCACACAGGGAATATCGTACTGAAGCTTTCTTT

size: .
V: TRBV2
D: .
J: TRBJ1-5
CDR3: CASSRERGDQPQHF
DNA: TGTGCCAGCAGCCGGGAGAGGGGAGATCAGCCCCAGCATTTT

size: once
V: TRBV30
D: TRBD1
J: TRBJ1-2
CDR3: CAWSGGTGGFGYTF
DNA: TGTGCCTGGAGTGGCGGGACAGGGGGCTTCGGCTACACCTTC

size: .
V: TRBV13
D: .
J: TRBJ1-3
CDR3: CASSDRGSGNTIYF
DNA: TGTGCCAGCAGCGACAGAGGCTCTGGAAACACCATATATTTT

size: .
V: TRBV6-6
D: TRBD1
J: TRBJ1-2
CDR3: CASSYRTGPGDGYTF
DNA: TGTGCCAGCAGTTACAGGACAGGGCCCGGAGATGGCTACACCTTC

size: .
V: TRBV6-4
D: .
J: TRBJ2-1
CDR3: CASSDSSPHNEQFF
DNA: TGTGCCAGCAGTGATTCTTCCCCCCACAATGAGCAGTTCTTC

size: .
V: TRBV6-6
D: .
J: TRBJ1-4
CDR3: CASSYSRGGLMEKLFF
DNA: TGTGCCAGCAGTTACTCAAGGGGGGGACTGATGGAAAAACTGTTTTTT

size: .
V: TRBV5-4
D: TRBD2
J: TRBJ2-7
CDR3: CASRQRLAGGAYEQYF
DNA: TGTGCCAGCAGACAGAGACTAGCGGGGGGCGCCTACGAGCAGTACTTC

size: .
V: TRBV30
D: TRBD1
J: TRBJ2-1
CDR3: CAWVRGLNEQFF
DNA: TGTGCCTGGGTGAGGGGGCTGAATGAGCAGTTCTTC